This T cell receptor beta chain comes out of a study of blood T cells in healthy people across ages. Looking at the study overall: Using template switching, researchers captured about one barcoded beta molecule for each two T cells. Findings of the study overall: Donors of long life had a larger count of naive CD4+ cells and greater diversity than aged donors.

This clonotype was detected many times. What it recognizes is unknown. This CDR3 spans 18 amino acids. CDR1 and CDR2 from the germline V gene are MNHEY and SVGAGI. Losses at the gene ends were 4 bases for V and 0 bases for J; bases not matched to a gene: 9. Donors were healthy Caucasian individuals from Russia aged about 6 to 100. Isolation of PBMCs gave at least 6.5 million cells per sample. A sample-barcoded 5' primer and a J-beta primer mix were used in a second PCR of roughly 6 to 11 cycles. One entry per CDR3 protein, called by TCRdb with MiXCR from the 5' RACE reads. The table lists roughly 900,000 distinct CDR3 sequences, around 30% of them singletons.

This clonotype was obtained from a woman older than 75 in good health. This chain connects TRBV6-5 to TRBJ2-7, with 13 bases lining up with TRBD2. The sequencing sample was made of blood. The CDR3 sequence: CASSSGTSGDPFSYEQYF. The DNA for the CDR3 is TGTGCCAGCAGTTCCGGGACTAGCGGGGATCCCTTCTCCTACGAGCAGTACTTC.